These T cell receptor beta chains were read from a single sample in a study of T cells in localized non-small cell lung cancer. Assay: immunoSEQ multiplex PCR; the TCRdb copy retains only in-frame clones and omits some. The sample has about 20,000 clones; around 87% are singletons. This sample comprised PBMCs, obtained before any cancer treatment. The receptors were gathered from a man aged 40-75 years with stage II squamous cell lung carcinoma. Each CDR3 is given with its conserved first and last residue. The D gene is left open where the match is weak. Clone size is given for some rows only: seen once, a few or many times, or a class if the clone is expanded.

TRBV9	NA	NA	TRBJ2-7	CASSSTPENEQYF	TGTGCCAGCAGCTCAACGCCAGAAAACGAGCAGTACTTC
TRBV9	NA	NA	TRBJ1-1	CASSVGTGSNTEAFF	TGTGCCAGCAGCGTAGGAACAGGGAGTAACACTGAAGCTTTCTTT
TRBV7-3	NA	NA	TRBJ1-1	CASRQQPNTEAFF	TGTGCCAGCAGGCAGCAACCAAACACTGAAGCTTTCTTT
TRBV29-1	NA	NA	TRBJ1-1	CSVGPAGGRHTEAFF	TGCAGCGTTGGGCCGGCTGGGGGGCGCCACACTGAAGCTTTCTTT
TRBV7-9	NA	NA	TRBJ1-2	CASSGDGHYGYTF	TGTGCCAGCAGCGGGGACGGCCACTATGGCTACACCTTC
TRBV14	NA	NA	TRBJ2-7	CASSQGTGPYEQYF	TGTGCCAGCAGCCAAGGGACGGGACCCTACGAGCAGTACTTC
TRBV6-1	NA	NA	TRBJ2-2	CASRASGNTGELFF	TGTGCCAGCAGGGCCTCAGGGAACACCGGGGAGCTGTTTTTT
TRBV7-9	NA	NA	TRBJ1-1	CASSLTNLNTEAFF	TGTGCCAGCAGCTTAACGAACTTGAACACTGAAGCTTTCTTT
TRBV7-2	NA	NA	TRBJ2-5	CASSLDPSQETQYF	TGTGCCAGCAGCTTAGACCCTAGCCAAGAGACCCAGTACTTC
TRBV12-5	TRBD1	NA	TRBJ1-2	CASGNTGDGGYTF	TGTGCTAGTGGGAATACAGGGGATGGTGGCTACACCTTC
TRBV6-1	NA	NA	TRBJ1-1	CASRERKNTEAFF	TGTGCCAGCAGAGAAAGAAAGAACACTGAAGCTTTCTTT
TRBV19	NA	NA	TRBJ2-1	CASSMSVRSYNEQFF	TGTGCCAGTAGTATGTCAGTAAGGTCCTACAATGAGCAGTTCTTC
TRBV5-4	NA	NA	TRBJ1-6	CASSPTKGNSYNSPLHF	TGTGCCAGCAGCCCGACCAAAGGGAACTCCTATAATTCACCCCTCCACTTT
TRBV5-8	NA	NA	TRBJ1-2	CASSPYGAPPGGARDYGYTF	TGTGCCAGCAGCCCCTATGGGGCTCCTCCTGGGGGGGCGCGGGACTATGGCTACACCTTC
TRBV9	TRBD2	NA	TRBJ2-5	CASSDRLAGQETQYF	TGTGCCAGCAGCGACCGACTAGCGGGCCAAGAGACCCAGTACTTC
TRBV11-3	TRBD2	once	TRBJ2-3	CASTPGGGRGADTQYF	TGTGCCAGCACCCCCGGTGGCGGCCGGGGGGCAGATACGCAGTATTTT
TRBV5-4	TRBD2	NA	TRBJ2-1	CASSFGLAGGNEQFF	TGTGCCAGCAGCTTCGGACTAGCGGGAGGCAATGAGCAGTTCTTC
TRBV18	NA	once	TRBJ2-5	CASSPLLGETQYF	TGTGCCAGCTCACCCCTATTGGGAGAGACCCAGTACTTC
TRBV6-4	TRBD1	NA	TRBJ1-1	CASSRGPETEAFF	TGTGCCAGTTCCAGGGGGCCCGAAACTGAAGCTTTCTTT
TRBV30	NA	NA	TRBJ1-2	CAWTARTPGNYGYTF	TGTGCCTGGACAGCCAGAACGCCTGGAAACTATGGCTACACCTTC
TRBV29-1	NA	NA	TRBJ1-1	CSVVRGQRARATEAFF	TGCAGCGTTGTTCGCGGGCAACGGGCCCGGGCCACTGAAGCTTTCTTT
TRBV30	NA	once	TRBJ2-7	CAWLTGYRGSYEQYF	TGTGCCTGGCTAACAGGCTACCGGGGATCCTACGAGCAGTACTTC
TRBV30	NA	NA	TRBJ2-2	CAWTPNTGELFF	TGTGCCTGGACACCGAACACCGGGGAGCTGTTTTTT
TRBV2	NA	medium-sized	TRBJ1-1	CASTLGGTEAFF	TGTGCCAGCACTTTAGGGGGGACTGAAGCTTTCTTT
TRBV27	NA	NA	TRBJ2-7	CASSFEEGVEQYF	TGTGCCAGCAGTTTCGAAGAAGGGGTGGAGCAGTACTTC
TRBV19	NA	NA	TRBJ1-1	CATNRGGARTEAFF	TGTGCCACTAACCGCGGGGGCGCAAGGACTGAAGCTTTCTTT
TRBV21-1	NA	NA	TRBJ2-1	CASSKEVGGSYNEQFF	TGTGCCAGCAGCAAAGAAGTGGGGGGATCCTACAATGAGCAGTTCTTC
TRBV18	NA	NA	TRBJ2-3	CASSPETRSDTQYF	TGTGCCAGCTCACCCGAGACCCGATCGGATACGCAGTATTTT
TRBV19	NA	NA	TRBJ2-1	CASSRTTYNEQFF	TGTGCCAGTAGTAGGACAACCTACAATGAGCAGTTCTTC
TRBV7-9	TRBD1	NA	TRBJ2-1	CASSTWTGTGGHNEQFF	TGTGCCAGCAGCACCTGGACCGGGACAGGGGGTCACAATGAGCAGTTCTTC
TRBV5-5	TRBD1	NA	TRBJ1-5	CASSLGGGPNQPQHF	TGTGCCAGCAGCTTGGGAGGGGGCCCCAATCAGCCCCAGCATTTT
TRBV27	TRBD2	NA	TRBJ2-1	CASSPLWTSGVYNEQFF	TGTGCCAGCAGCCCCCTCTGGACTAGCGGGGTATACAATGAGCAGTTCTTC
TRBV25-1	TRBD2	NA	TRBJ2-7	CASSGGGEQYF	TGTGCCAGCAGTGGGGGGGGCGAGCAGTACTTC
TRBV6-4	TRBD2	once	TRBJ2-3	CASNLSGRNTDTQYF	TGTGCCAGCAATTTAAGCGGGAGGAACACAGATACGCAGTATTTT
TRBV29-1	TRBD2	NA	TRBJ2-7	CSVGTSGGSWSYEQYF	TGCAGCGTTGGAACTAGCGGGGGAAGTTGGTCCTACGAGCAGTACTTC
TRBV11-2	TRBD2	NA	TRBJ2-5	CASSYGLAVYQETQYF	TGTGCCAGCAGCTACGGACTAGCGGTTTACCAAGAGACCCAGTACTTC
TRBV11-2	NA	NA	TRBJ2-6	CASSRGGHGANVLTF	TGTGCCAGCAGCAGGGGGGGGCACGGGGCCAACGTCCTGACTTTC
TRBV19	TRBD1	few	TRBJ1-1	CASSIPGEGAAFF	TGTGCCAGTAGTATCCCCGGAGAGGGGGCAGCTTTCTTT
TRBV14	TRBD2	NA	TRBJ2-1	CASSTPGTSGLNEQFF	TGTGCCAGCAGCACCCCCGGGACTAGCGGTTTGAATGAGCAGTTCTTC
TRBV30	NA	NA	TRBJ1-2	CALLAQVKYYGYTF	TGTGCCCTACTAGCACAGGTGAAGTACTATGGCTACACCTTC
TRBV12-5	NA	few	TRBJ2-3	CASGLHLLDVF	TGTGCTAGTGGTTTACACCTATTGGATGTCTTT
TRBV5-1	NA	NA	TRBJ2-1	CASSLVRGDLNEQFF	TGCGCCAGCAGCTTGGTCAGGGGGGATCTCAATGAGCAGTTCTTC
TRBV30	NA	once	TRBJ1-2	CAWSPLGNYGYTF	TGTGCCTGGAGTCCCTTAGGGAACTATGGCTACACCTTC
TRBV28	NA	NA	TRBJ1-2	CASSAQDRSYGYTF	TGTGCCAGCAGTGCTCAGGACAGATCCTATGGCTACACCTTC
TRBV19	NA	NA	TRBJ1-2	CASRSEAGTAVGYTF	TGTGCCAGTAGGTCAGAAGCCGGGACCGCCGTAGGCTACACCTTC
TRBV30	NA	NA	TRBJ1-3	CAWAPGWGNTIYF	TGTGCCTGGGCTCCAGGGTGGGGAAACACCATATATTTT
TRBV19	TRBD1	NA	TRBJ2-5	CASSIGRQGSRETQYF	TGTGCCAGTAGTATAGGCCGACAGGGGAGTAGGGAGACCCAGTACTTC
TRBV2	NA	NA	TRBJ2-5	CASSPRGPETQYF	TGTGCCAGCAGCCCGAGGGGTCCAGAGACCCAGTACTTC
TRBV5-4	NA	NA	TRBJ1-2	CASSLGFFSETGRGYTF	TGTGCCAGCAGCTTGGGGTTCTTTAGTGAAACCGGCCGTGGCTACACCTTC
TRBV19	TRBD2	NA	TRBJ2-1	CASRPGLAGGPSSYNEQFF	TGTGCCAGTAGGCCGGGACTAGCGGGAGGGCCTAGCTCCTACAATGAGCAGTTCTTC
TRBV5-6	TRBD1	NA	TRBJ1-2	CASSPRTGKGGYTF	TGTGCCAGCAGCCCGAGGACAGGGAAGGGTGGCTACACCTTC
TRBV7-5	NA	NA	TRBJ2-5	CALGTSGSEETQYF	TGTGCCTTGGGGACTAGCGGGAGTGAGGAGACCCAGTACTTC
TRBV29-1	TRBD1	NA	TRBJ1-2	CSLRDRGRGYTF	TGCAGCCTCCGGGACAGGGGAAGAGGCTACACCTTC
TRBV7-6	TRBD2	NA	TRBJ2-3	CASSLGPGTSGGRPDTQYF	TGTGCCAGCAGCTTAGGGCCAGGGACTAGCGGGGGTCGTCCAGATACGCAGTATTTT
TRBV11-3	NA	NA	TRBJ2-5	CASSLDSFQETQYF	TGTGCCAGCAGCTTAGATAGCTTCCAAGAGACCCAGTACTTC